This paragraph reports one T cell receptor (beta chain). This specimen belongs to a study of blood T cell repertoires in COVID-19. Per the germline V gene, CDR1 is MNHEY and CDR2 is SMNVEV (reference sequence). V lost 6 bases and J lost 8, with 19 bases in between. The CDR3 consists of 14 residues. Produced via immunoSEQ multiplex PCR; TCRdb's table is partial and in-frame only. The table shows around 70,000 clones, with roughly 80% occurring only once. The sequence came from a woman older than 75 with active or convalescent COVID-19. Sequencing used peripheral blood. The rearrangement joins TRBV27 to TRBJ1-2, with no clear D. The CDR3 nucleotides are TGTGCCAGCAGAGAACTAGGAGGGCTGAGGGGCTACACCTTC. It specifies CASRELGGLRGYTF.